This T cell receptor beta chain was recorded in a study of T-cell reconstitution after alpha-beta-depleted transplantation in children. Study-level results: T cells produced anew were the main source of T-cell counts and diversity one year after transplant.

This clonotype was counted ten times or more. The antigen is unknown. This sample's TCRbeta library carried unique molecular identifier barcodes. A single record per CDR3 protein comes from TCRdb applying MiXCR to the PCR reads. Of approximately 240,000 distinct CDR3 sequences listed, about a tenth are singletons. The CDR3 extends over 15 amino acids. V shed 6 bases and J 8 bases; nucleotides not matched to a gene: 8. CDR1 SGHTA and CDR2 FQGNSA come from the germline V gene. V and J are TRBV7-2 and TRBJ2-1; TRBD2 agrees at 12 bases. This TCR was sampled from a child under three years old with acute myeloid leukemia, due to receive a stem cell transplant. Sequenced here: PBMCs, sampled before TCRalphabeta/CD19-depleted stem cell transplant. In DNA, the CDR3 is TGTGCCAGCAGGCTAGCGGGAGGGCCGTGGGATGAGCAGTTCTTC. Translated, it gives CASRLAGGPWDEQFF.